One sample yielded the 8 T cell receptor beta chains listed below, sequenced in a study of sequential checkpoint blockade in melanoma. Treatment noted: randomized to nivolumab then ipilimumab (arm A) or the reverse (arm B). Produced via immunoSEQ multiplex PCR; TCRdb's table is partial and in-frame only. The table records 25,000 to 35,000 clones, less than 90% of them present only once. The source material was CD8+ T cells sorted from blood (inferred from file names), sampled from a patient given nivolumab and ipilimumab in sequence. The receptors here all came from a human donor with melanoma.

This rearrangement joins TRBV7-2 to TRBJ1-3; tentative D call: TRBD1 (5 bases). This CDR3 contains 16 residues. Germline V gene sequence: CDR1 SGHTA, CDR2 FQGNSA. V gave up 5 bases and J gave up 4 bases, with 18 bases separating them. The CDR3 sequence is CASSRETEGRGNTIYF. The CDR3 nucleotides read TGTGCCAGCAGCCGAGAAACGGAGGGGCGCGGAAACACCATATATTTT.

The V and J genes are TRBV29-1 and TRBJ2-7; D is possibly TRBD2 (7 bases). Germline loops: CDR1 SQVTM, CDR2 ANQGSEA. The length of the CDR3 is 16 residues. The V gene lost 5 bases and the J gene lost 4 bases, with 24 bases spanning the gap. CDR3 protein: CSVFGHGGPPFYEQYF. CDR3 nucleotides: TGCAGCGTTTTTGGTCACGGGGGGCCTCCATTTTACGAGCAGTACTTC.

The chain is built from TRBV4-1 and TRBJ2-3; D perhaps matches TRBD2 (5 bases). The CDR3 runs to 15 residues. Trimming shortened V by 1 base and J by 1 base, and 9 bases separated the two germline ends. Per the germline V gene, CDR1 is MGHRA and CDR2 is YSYEKL. The CDR3: CASSQVGSRTDTQYF. CDR3 coding DNA: TGCGCCAGCAGCCAAGTAGGGAGCCGCACAGATACGCAGTATTTT.

The chain is built from TRBV28 and TRBJ2-5; a possible D gene is TRBD1 (6 bases). CDR3 size: 13 residues. Trimming shortened V by 7 bases and J by 4 bases, and 13 bases separated the two germline ends. CDR1 MDHEN and CDR2 SYDVKM come from the germline V gene. The CDR3 is CASTRGGAETQYF. The CDR3 nucleotides are TGTGCCAGCACAAGAGGGGGAGCAGAGACCCAGTACTTC.

V and J are TRBV5-8 and TRBJ1-1; unclear D gene. Deletions cut 0 bases from V and 1 base from J, with 13 bases between. The V gene's germline CDR1 is SGHTS and CDR2 YDEGEE. The length of the CDR3 is 16 residues. The CDR3 is CASSLGLGSGNTEAFF. The CDR3 nucleotides read TGTGCCAGCAGCTTGGGTCTAGGATCGGGGAACACTGAAGCTTTCTTT.

The chain links TRBV10-3 to TRBJ2-3; possible D gene TRBD1, 6 bases. Trimming removed 10 bases from V and 4 bases from J, with 21 bases in between. Germline loops: CDR1 ENHRY, CDR2 SYGVKD. There are 15 residues in the CDR3. The CDR3 sequence is CATTGTPGKADTQYF. CDR3 DNA sequence: TGTGCCACCACAGGGACCCCCGGAAAGGCAGATACGCAGTATTTT.

This clone was seen once. The chain has TRBV4-1 and TRBJ2-1, with a possible D match to TRBD1 (6 bases). Germline V gene data show CDR1 as MGHRA and CDR2 as YSYEKL. The length of the CDR3 is 15 residues. V was shortened by 10 bases and J by 3 bases, with 19 bases between the two germline ends. CDR3 coding DNA: TGCGCCACCCACCCAGGGGTGGGCAGCTACAATGAGCAGTTCTTC. Protein sequence: CATHPGVGSYNEQFF.

The J gene is TRBJ1-1, the V gene TRBV4-3, with a weak D call TRBD1 (6 bases). Germline CDR1 is LGHNA and CDR2 is YSLEER. There are 18 residues in the CDR3. V was shortened by 1 base and J by 3 bases, with 21 bases between the two germline ends. The CDR3 protein is CASSQAFGAGAIDTEAFF. The CDR3 nucleotides read TGCGCCAGCAGCCAAGCCTTCGGGGCAGGGGCGATCGACACTGAAGCTTTCTTT.